Below, 20 T cell receptor beta chains from the same sample are listed, as sequenced in a study of blood T cells in healthy people across ages. The use of a sample-barcoded 5' primer and a J-beta primer mix characterized a second PCR of roughly 6 to 12 cycles. TCRdb reanalysed the 5' RACE reads using MiXCR and keeps one entry per CDR3 protein. The sample consists of more than 900,000 distinct CDR3 sequences, approximately 32% of them appearing once. The same data also contributed to another study, on T cells of mothers and their children.

The specimen sequenced was blood. The source of these receptors is a woman between 40 and 55 years old in good health.

This clonotype was detected only a few times. The chain is built from TRBV29-1 and TRBJ1-1; no reliable D call. V shed 3 bases and J shed 0 bases, with 8 bases lying between them. The CDR3 runs to 13 residues. Germline V gene sequence: CDR1 SQVTM, CDR2 ANQGSEA. The CDR3 DNA is TGCAGCGTTGATAACAGACTGAACACTGAAGCTTTCTTT. The encoded protein is CSVDNRLNTEAFF.

V and J are TRBV4-1 and TRBJ1-2; the D is unclear. Trimming removed 1 base from V and 8 bases from J, with 23 bases in between. There are 17 residues in the CDR3. CDR1 and CDR2 from the germline V gene are MGHRA and YSYEKL. CDR3 bases: TGCGCCAGCAGCCAAGTAGATATGGGATTCAGGCGCGAGGGCTACACCTTC. It codes for CASSQVDMGFRREGYTF.

The table lists this clonotype with many counts. V usage is TRBV9 and J usage is TRBJ2-5; a weak D match, TRBD2 (5 bases). CDR3 length: 19 amino acids. The V end lost 0 bases, the J end lost 2 bases, and 23 bases lay between the germline ends. The germline gives CDR1 SGDLS, CDR2 YYNGEE. DNA of the CDR3: TGTGCCAGCAGCGTAGGTCGGCGGGCCGCCTTTTGGGAACAAGAGACCCAGTACTTC. Residues: CASSVGRRAAFWEQETQYF. The variable domain in full, completed from reference TRBV9 and TRBJ2-5, reads DSGVTQTPKHLITATGQRVTLRCSPRSGDLSVYWYQQSLDQGLQFLIQYYNGEERAKGNILERFSAQQFPDLHSELNLSSLELGDSALYFCASSVGRRAAFWEQETQYFGPGTRLLVL.

The V and J genes are TRBV20-1 and TRBJ2-1; 14 positions agree with TRBD2. Trimming removed 3 bases from V and 7 bases from J; junction bases left unmatched: 11. CDR1 is DFQATT, CDR2 SNEGSKA, per germline (reference sequence). This CDR3 is built from 17 residues. The CDR3: CSARASRTSGGINEQFF. DNA for the CDR3: TGCAGTGCTAGGGCCTCCCGGACTAGCGGGGGGATAAATGAGCAGTTCTTC.

This clonotype was recorded a few times. The rearrangement uses TRBV7-3 and TRBJ2-3; 8 nucleotides line up with TRBD2. Germline V lookup: CDR1 SGHTA, CDR2 FQGTGA. The CDR3 has 16 residues. Trimming took 5 bases from V and 2 from J; bases not matched to a gene: 9. In DNA form, the CDR3 reads TGTGCCAGCAGCGTCATGGGAGCGGGGGTCACAGATACGCAGTATTTT. Its translation: CASSVMGAGVTDTQYF. Based on the CDR3 plus reference TRBV7-3 and TRBJ2-3, the full variable domain is GAGVSQTPSNKVTEKGKYVELRCDPISGHTALYWYRQSLGQGPEFLIYFQGTGAADDSGLPNDRFFAVRPEGSVSTLKIQRTERGDSAVYLCASSVMGAGVTDTQYFGPGTRLTVL.

This sequence joins TRBV29-1 and TRBJ1-5; the D is unclear. The CDR3 runs 11 residues. V was trimmed by 7 bases and J by 12 bases, leaving 16 bases between them. Germline lookup yields CDR1 SQVTM and CDR2 ANQGSEA. The CDR3 protein is CSAALDQVQHF. CDR3 DNA: TGCAGCGCCGCCCTCGATCAGGTCCAGCATTTT. The complete variable domain, with remaining parts taken from reference TRBV29-1 and TRBJ1-5, reads SAVISQKPSRDICQRGTSLTIQCQVDSQVTMMFWYRQQPGQSLTLIATANQGSEATYESGFVIDKFPISRPNLTFSTLTVSNMSPEDSSIYLCSAALDQVQHFGDGTRLSIL.

At least ten counts were recorded for this clonotype. This chain connects TRBV12-3 or TRBV12-4 to TRBJ2-1; 9 positions match TRBD1. J gave up 6 bases and V 3 bases, and 6 bases lay outside the gene matches. The CDR3 has 15 residues. CDR3 sequence reads: CASSFTTGGLNEQFF. The CDR3 bases are TGTGCCAGCAGTTTCACGACAGGGGGTCTCAATGAGCAGTTCTTC.

Many counts were recorded for this clonotype. V and J are TRBV9 and TRBJ2-1; TRBD1 aligns across 11 bases. The ends lost 3 bases at V and 12 bases at J; junction bases unmatched: 5. The CDR3 totals 13 residues. Germline CDR1 and CDR2: SGDLS and YYNGEE. The CDR3 DNA reads TGTGCCAGCAGCGCAGGGGGACAGGGGGGGCAGTTCTTC. Translation gives CASSAGGQGGQFF.

This clonotype was observed at least ten times. This chain joins TRBV12-3 or TRBV12-4 and TRBJ2-7; maybe TRBD1 (5 bases). The V gene lost 6 bases and the J gene lost 8 bases, with 14 bases spanning the gap. This CDR3 comprises 12 residues. The CDR3 region is CASSSRVDQQYF. The CDR3 DNA is TGTGCCAGCAGCTCCAGGGTCGACCAGCAGTACTTC.

The chain combines TRBV2 with TRBJ2-4; D might be TRBD1 (6 bases). The DNA end is a closer match to TRBJ2-5, so the J assignment may be wrong. CDR1 is SNHLY and CDR2 is FYNNEI in the germline V gene. This CDR3 region has 14 residues. The CDR3 bases are TGTGCCAGCAAGGCAGGGGCCTATCAAGAGACCCAGTACTTC. Translating gives CASKAGAYQETQYF.

This clonotype has a count of ten or more. CDR3 amino acids: CSARGLAGGRGETQYF. In DNA, the CDR3 is TGCAGTGCTAGGGGTCTAGCGGGGGGGCGTGGAGAGACCCAGTACTTC. The gene calls are TRBV20-1 and TRBJ2-5, with 12 bases aligning to TRBD2. V trimming: 3 bases; J trimming: 4 bases; junction bases outside the gene matches: 9. The CDR3 runs to 16 residues. In germline, CDR1 is DFQATT, CDR2 SNEGSKA (reference sequence).

The chain joins TRBV20-1 to TRBJ1-2, with 10 bases fitting TRBD1. Germline CDR1 reads DFQATT; CDR2 reads SNEGSKA (reference sequence). The CDR3 is 15 residues long. The CDR3 coding sequence is TGCAGGGCCCCGCGTAGGACAGGGGGTTTCTATGGCTACACCTTC. Protein sequence: CRAPRRTGGFYGYTF.

This clonotype came up a few times. The chain has TRBV12-5 and TRBJ2-2, with 9 bases fitting TRBD1. With 6 bases clipped from V and 1 base from J, the junction kept 3 bases outside the gene matches. The CDR3 has 15 amino acids. The V gene's germline CDR1 is LGHNT and CDR2 FRNRAP. CDR3 sequence reads: CASGSGQGNTGELFF. In nucleotides, the CDR3 is TGTGCTAGTGGGTCGGGACAGGGGAACACCGGGGAGCTGTTTTTT.

In this sample, this clonotype turned up a few times. V usage is TRBV6-2 or TRBV6-3 and J usage is TRBJ1-5; 7 bases align to TRBD1. CDR1 is MNHEY, CDR2 SVGEGT, per germline. CDR3 length equals 14 residues. Trimming took 2 bases from V and 5 from J; bases not matched to a gene: 3. The CDR3 DNA follows: TGTGCCAGCAGTTACCAACAGGGGTATCAGCCCCAGCATTTT. Its translation: CASSYQQGYQPQHF.

The DNA for the CDR3 is TGTGCCAGCAGCCAATCCCAGACCCAGTACTTC. This sequence encodes CASSQSQTQYF. This sequence joins TRBV3-1 and TRBJ2-5, with D unclear. Germline V lookup: CDR1 LGHDT, CDR2 YNNKEL (reference sequence). V shed 2 bases and J shed 6 bases, with 4 bases lying between them. The CDR3 sequence is 11 residues long.

The chain links TRBV20-1 to TRBJ2-7; D unresolved. V lost 3 bases and J lost 0, with 15 bases in between. Germline-derived CDR1 and CDR2 are DFQATT and SNEGSKA (reference sequence). The CDR3 is made up of 15 amino acids. CDR3 loop: CSASHPRTGSYEQYF. In nucleotides, the CDR3 is TGCAGTGCTAGTCACCCCCGGACGGGCTCCTACGAGCAGTACTTC.

This sequence joins TRBV6-5 and TRBJ1-1, with D possibly being TRBD1 (5 bases). The CDR3 loop spans 13 amino acids. Germline CDR1 and CDR2: MNHEY and SVGAGI. The V end was cut by 5 bases, the J end by 11 bases, with 18 bases between. In nucleotides, the CDR3 is TGTGCCAGCAGTCTTCAAGCGCAGGGTCATGCTTTCTTT. Its protein product is CASSLQAQGHAFF.

V is TRBV28 and J is TRBJ1-6, with 7 positions matching TRBD1. CDR1 and CDR2 from the germline V gene are MDHEN and SYDVKM. The CDR3 totals 14 residues. The CDR3 DNA reads as TGTGCATCGCTCCCCGGACAGGTGCCAACACCCCTCCACTTT. Its translation: CASLPGQVPTPLHF.

This chain's CDR3 is CSARVTGSSSYEQYF. CDR3 nucleotide sequence: TGCAGTGCTAGAGTAACGGGTTCCAGCTCCTACGAGCAGTACTTC. V and J are TRBV20-1 and TRBJ2-7; D unclear. CDR3 length: 15 residues. The germline V gene has CDR1 DFQATT and CDR2 SNEGSKA (reference sequence). V was shortened by 1 base and J by 0 bases, with 13 bases between the two germline ends.

This clonotype turned up a few times. CDR3 bases: TGCGCCAGCAGCCCGGAAAATCTCCCAGTAAGTGAGCAGTTCTTC. Amino acid sequence: CASSPENLPVSEQFF. This chain joins TRBV5-1 and TRBJ2-1; D ambiguous. The germline V gene encodes CDR1 SGHRS and CDR2 YFSETQ. The CDR3 spans 15 residues. V lost 4 bases and J 9 bases, leaving 20 bases between the germline ends.